A selection of T cell receptor beta chains follows, all from one sample in a study of metastatic and nonmetastatic thyroid tumors. With MiXCR, TCRdb called clones anew from the PCR reads. This sample has 20,000 to 25,000 clones, with less than 20% found just once. Source material: blood. These receptors were obtained from a female donor with papillary thyroid cancer or a benign thyroid nodule (not recorded which). Some clones in this sample may be carry-over from other donors' samples. The CDR3 runs from the conserved cysteine through the conserved F or W. D genes are given only for firm matches. Where a row states a size, it is once, few, many or the class of an expanded clone; other rows omit it.

j_call v_call clone_size d_call cdr3_nt cdr3_aa
TRBJ2-7 TRBV12-3/TRBV12-4 few - TGTGCCAGCAGCCACTTGACACCACCGGGGGAGCAGTACTTC CASSHLTPPGEQYF
TRBJ1-3 TRBV4-1 - - TGCGCCAGCTGCCAGTGTGGGGGAAACACCATATATTTT CASCQCGGNTIYF
TRBJ2-5 TRBV6-2/TRBV6-3 many - TGTGCCAGCAGTCCTCGGCTCGGAGGGGAGACCCAGTACTTC CASSPRLGGETQYF
TRBJ2-5 TRBV6-1 few - TGTGCCAGCAGCCGGCCCCCATTGGGTGGGGAGACCCAGTACTTC CASSRPPLGGETQYF
TRBJ1-2 TRBV2 - TRBD1 TGTGCCAGCAGTGAGGGACAGGCGGATGGCTACACCTTC CASSEGQADGYTF
TRBJ1-6 TRBV30 medium-sized - TGTGCCTGGAGTGTAACAGGAACAGAAAGCTCACCCCTCCACTTT CAWSVTGTESSPLHF
TRBJ2-2 TRBV19 many - TGTGCCAGCACTTTCTTTAACACCGGGGAGCTGTTTTTT CASTFFNTGELFF
TRBJ1-5 TRBV7-2 many - TGTGCCAGCAGCTTTGGCCATATAAACCAGCCCCAGCATTTT CASSFGHINQPQHF
TRBJ1-5 TRBV4-3 many TRBD1 TGCGCCAGCAGCCAAGAGATTCCGGGGACAGGGAGCGCTCAGCCCCAGCATTTT CASSQEIPGTGSAQPQHF
TRBJ1-4 TRBV5-4 many TRBD1 TGTGCCAGCAGCAGGGGGACAGGGGCTGCAACTAATGAAAAACTGTTTTTT CASSRGTGAATNEKLFF
TRBJ2-7 TRBV28 medium-sized - TGTGCCAGCAGTTTATCAGGGGTCCCCCAAAGGGAGCAGTACTTC CASSLSGVPQREQYF
TRBJ2-1 TRBV19 many TRBD2 TGTGCCAGTAGTATAACCTCCCTCGGGACTACCTACAATGAGCAGTTCTTC CASSITSLGTTYNEQFF
TRBJ1-1 TRBV19 few - TGTGACAGTACCTATAGTCGCACAGTGAACACTGAAGATTTCTTT CDSTYSRTVNTEDFF
TRBJ2-4 TRBV28 many TRBD2 TGTGCCAGCAGTCCGCCGGTTTTAGCGGGAGACCCCCACTTC CASSPPVLAGDPHF
TRBJ1-6 TRBV30 medium-sized TRBD1 TGTGCCTGGAGTGTACCCGGGACAGTGGGGACGTCACCCCTCCACTTT CAWSVPGTVGTSPLHF
TRBJ2-1 TRBV19 few TRBD2 TGTGCCAGACCGGGACTAGCGGACAATGAGCAGTTCTTC CARPGLADNEQFF
TRBJ2-7 TRBV20-1 many TRBD1 TGCAGTGCTAGCCTTTTGAGGGGACAGGCCTACGAGCAGTACTTC CSASLLRGQAYEQYF
TRBJ2-2 TRBV11-2 many TRBD2 TGTGCCAGCAGCCCGGCGGGGGGGATTAACACCGGGGAGCTGTTTTTT CASSPAGGINTGELFF
TRBJ2-2 TRBV7-9 many - TGTGCCAGCAGCTTAACCGGGGAGCTGTTTTTT CASSLTGELFF
TRBJ2-3 TRBV11-2 many - TGTGCCAGCAGCAGTCCGGCAGCGCTTAGCACAGATACGCAGTATTTT CASSSPAALSTDTQYF
TRBJ1-5 TRBV6-2/TRBV6-3 medium-sized TRBD1 TGTGCCAGCAGTTACGATACAGGGGGATATCAGCCCCAGCATTTT CASSYDTGGYQPQHF
TRBJ1-4 TRBV18 many - TGTGCCAGCTCACGGGGAAGGGGTGAAAAACTGTTTTTT CASSRGRGEKLFF
TRBJ2-7 TRBV28 - - TGTGCCAGCAGTTTTCTAGGAGGGAACCCATACGAACAGTACTTC CASSFLGGNPYEQYF